Sequencing of this TCR beta chain was carried out in a study of beta chain features in type 1 diabetes. Study results and caveats: It was not settled here whether HLA type affects TCRB rearrangement. Type 1 diabetes patients had moderately but significantly shorter TCRB CDR3s in all four CD4+ subsets.

Of note for this clone: Its specificity is not known.

Expressed TCRB transcripts were sequenced, since all the RNA that had been isolated was reverse transcribed. The method was immunoSEQ multiplex PCR; TCRdb's version includes in-frame clones alone and lacks a portion of them. The sample yields some 250,000 clones, roughly 10% seen once. CDR1 is SGHAT, CDR2 FQDESV, per germline (reference sequence). V shed 1 base, J shed 4 bases, and the junction held 3 bases outside the gene matches. The CDR3 has 16 residues. The TCR comes from a man between 25 and 39 years old with type 1 diabetes. Input material: naive CD4+ T cells from blood. The chain is built from TRBV11-1 and TRBJ2-1, with 11 bases matching TRBD2. CDR3 in DNA: TGTGCCAGCAGCTTAGAGGGACTAGCGGTTTACAATGAGCAGTTCTTC. Its translation is CASSLEGLAVYNEQFF.